Here is one T cell receptor beta chain with its context. Its antigen is unknown. This sample is drawn from a study of tumor-infiltrating lymphocytes in primary liver carcinoma. Study results and limitations: The study found a significantly higher top-250-clone fraction in tumors than in blood (p = 0.039).

TCR beta cDNA came from roughly 0.45 ug total RNA, primed with a constant-region primer. ARM-PCR, slightly modified, supplied the TCR beta libraries through three nested multiplex PCR rounds. The first two PCR rounds, roughly 10 cycles each, used TRBV1-TRBV30 forward primers and a C-beta reverse primer. TCRdb reanalysed the multiplex PCR reads using MiXCR and keeps one entry per CDR3 protein. The sample lists 95,000 to 150,000 distinct CDR3 sequences, around two thirds occurring once. CDR1 and CDR2 (germline): MDHEN, SYDVKM. The CDR3 is 13 amino acids. Bulk tissue was left unsorted, and RNA and DNA were co-extracted from about 20-30 mg of it. Surgical resection served as treatment for the primary liver carcinoma of these patients.

The source of this sequence is a woman aged 60-75 years with primary liver carcinoma and hepatitis B virus infection. Sequenced sample: tumor-adjacent normal liver tissue. This chain connects TRBV28 to TRBJ2-3; 9 bases fit TRBD1. The CDR3 nucleotides read TGTACCACCACGGACAGGGGTGCAGATACGCAGTATTTT. This codes for CTTTDRGADTQYF.